This TCR beta chain is from a study of blood T cell repertoires in COVID-19. This clone was recorded a few times. Authors' analysis steps: How many nucleated cells were present was estimated from reference gene primer amplification. Using immunoSEQ multiplex PCR, the repertoire was profiled, and TCRdb retains in-frame clones only, with some absent. V and J calls and clone size come straight from that table; D and trimming were deduced from the DNA. This table holds under 200,000 clones, around four fifths found once. CDR3 length: 13 amino acids. V was clipped by 4 bases and J by 8 bases, with 14 bases between them. Germline loops: CDR1 MDHEN, CDR2 SYDVKM.

The chain joins TRBV28 to TRBJ1-2; D is perhaps TRBD1 (6 bases). Sequenced: peripheral blood. The TCR comes from a man in his 60s with COVID-19, enrolled during active disease. The CDR3 protein is CASSSVTGFGYTF. DNA for the CDR3: TGTGCCAGCAGTTCGGTAACAGGGTTCGGCTACACCTTC.